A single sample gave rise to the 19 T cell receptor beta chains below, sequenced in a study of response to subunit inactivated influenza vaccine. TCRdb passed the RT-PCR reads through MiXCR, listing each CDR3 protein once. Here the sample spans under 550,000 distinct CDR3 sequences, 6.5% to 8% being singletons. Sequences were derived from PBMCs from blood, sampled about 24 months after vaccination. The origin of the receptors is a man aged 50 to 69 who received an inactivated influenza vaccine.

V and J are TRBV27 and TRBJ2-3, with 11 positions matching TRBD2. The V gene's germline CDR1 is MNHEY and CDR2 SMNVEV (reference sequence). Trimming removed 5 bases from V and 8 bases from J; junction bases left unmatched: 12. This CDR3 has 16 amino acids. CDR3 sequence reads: CASSKLSGRALGTQYF. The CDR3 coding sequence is TGTGCCAGCAGTAAACTTAGCGGGAGGGCCCTAGGTACGCAGTATTTT.

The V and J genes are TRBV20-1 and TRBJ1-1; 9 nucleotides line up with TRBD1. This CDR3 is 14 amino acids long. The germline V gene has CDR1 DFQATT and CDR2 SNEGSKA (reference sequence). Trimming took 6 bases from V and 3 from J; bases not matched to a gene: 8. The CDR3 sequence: CSASRTGDDTEAFF. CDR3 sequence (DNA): TGCAGTGCCAGCCGGACAGGGGATGACACTGAAGCTTTCTTT.

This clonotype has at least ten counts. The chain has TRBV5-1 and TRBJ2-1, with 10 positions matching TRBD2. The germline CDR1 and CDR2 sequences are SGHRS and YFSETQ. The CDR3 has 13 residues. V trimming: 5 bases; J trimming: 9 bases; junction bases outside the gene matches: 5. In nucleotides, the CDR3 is TGCGCCAGCAGTCGGACTAGCGGTAGTGAGCAGTTCTTC. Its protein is CASSRTSGSEQFF.

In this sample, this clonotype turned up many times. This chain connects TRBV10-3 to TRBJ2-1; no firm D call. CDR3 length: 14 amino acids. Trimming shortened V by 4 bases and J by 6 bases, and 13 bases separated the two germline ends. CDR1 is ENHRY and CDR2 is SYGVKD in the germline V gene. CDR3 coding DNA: TGTGCCATCAGTGGCCAAGATTCGAGCAATGAGCAGTTCTTC. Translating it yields CAISGQDSSNEQFF.

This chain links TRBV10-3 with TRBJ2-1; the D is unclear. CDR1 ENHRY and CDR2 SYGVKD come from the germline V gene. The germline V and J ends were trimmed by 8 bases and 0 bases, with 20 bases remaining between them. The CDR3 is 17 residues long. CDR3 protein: CAIRRALSLSSYNEQFF. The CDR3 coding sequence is TGTGCCATCCGTCGCGCCCTTTCCCTGAGCTCCTACAATGAGCAGTTCTTC.

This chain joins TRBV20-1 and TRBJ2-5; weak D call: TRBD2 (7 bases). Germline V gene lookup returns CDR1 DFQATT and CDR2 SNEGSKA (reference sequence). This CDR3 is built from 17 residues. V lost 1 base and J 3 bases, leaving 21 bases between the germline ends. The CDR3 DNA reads TGCAGTGCTAGAGCGGAGTTGGGGGGGCCGGTAAAAGAGACCCAGTACTTC. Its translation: CSARAELGGPVKETQYF.

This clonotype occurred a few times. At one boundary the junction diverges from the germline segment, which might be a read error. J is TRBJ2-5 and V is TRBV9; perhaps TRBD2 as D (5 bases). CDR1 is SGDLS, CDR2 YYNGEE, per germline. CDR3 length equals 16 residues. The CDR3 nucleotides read TGTGCCAGCAGTGTAGCCCCTGGAGAGGGCCAAGAGACCCAGTACTTC. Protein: CASSVAPGEGQETQYF.

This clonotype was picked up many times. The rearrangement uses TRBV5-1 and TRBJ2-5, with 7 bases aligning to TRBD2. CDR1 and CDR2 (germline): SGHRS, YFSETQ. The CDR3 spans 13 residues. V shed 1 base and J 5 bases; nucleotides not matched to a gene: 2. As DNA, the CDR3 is TGCGCCAGCAGCTTGACGCGGGAGGAGACCCAGTACTTC. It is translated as CASSLTREETQYF.

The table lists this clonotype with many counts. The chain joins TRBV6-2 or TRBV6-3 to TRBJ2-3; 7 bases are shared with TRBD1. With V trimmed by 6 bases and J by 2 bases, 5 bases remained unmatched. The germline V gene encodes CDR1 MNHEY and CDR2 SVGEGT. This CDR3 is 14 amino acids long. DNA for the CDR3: TGTGCCAGCAGAATACAGGGGTACACAGATACGCAGTATTTT. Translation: CASRIQGYTDTQYF.

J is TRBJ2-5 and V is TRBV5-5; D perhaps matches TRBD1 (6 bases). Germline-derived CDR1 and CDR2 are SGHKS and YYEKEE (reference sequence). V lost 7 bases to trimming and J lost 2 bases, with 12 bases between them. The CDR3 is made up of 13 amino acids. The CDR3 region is CASGLGTQETQYF. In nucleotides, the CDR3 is TGTGCCAGCGGCCTTGGGACACAAGAGACCCAGTACTTC.

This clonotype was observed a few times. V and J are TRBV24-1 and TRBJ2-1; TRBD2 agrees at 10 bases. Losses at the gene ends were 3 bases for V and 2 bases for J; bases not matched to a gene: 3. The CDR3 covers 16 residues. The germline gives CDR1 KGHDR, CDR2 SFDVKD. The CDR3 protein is CATSDPGLATYNEQFF. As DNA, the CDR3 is TGTGCCACCAGTGATCCGGGACTAGCGACCTACAATGAGCAGTTCTTC.

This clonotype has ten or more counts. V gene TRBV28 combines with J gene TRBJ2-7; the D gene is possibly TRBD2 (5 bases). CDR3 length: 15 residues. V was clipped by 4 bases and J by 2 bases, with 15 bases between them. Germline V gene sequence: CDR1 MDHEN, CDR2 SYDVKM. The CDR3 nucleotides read TGTGCCAGCAGTTCCATGGAGGCAATACCCTACGAGCAGTACTTC. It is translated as CASSSMEAIPYEQYF.

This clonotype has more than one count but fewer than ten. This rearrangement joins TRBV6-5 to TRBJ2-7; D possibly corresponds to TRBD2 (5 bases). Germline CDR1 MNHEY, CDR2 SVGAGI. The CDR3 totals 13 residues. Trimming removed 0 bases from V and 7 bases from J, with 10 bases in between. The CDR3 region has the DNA TGTGCCAGCAGTTACTCGGTCCGGGGAGAGCAGTACTTC. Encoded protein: CASSYSVRGEQYF.

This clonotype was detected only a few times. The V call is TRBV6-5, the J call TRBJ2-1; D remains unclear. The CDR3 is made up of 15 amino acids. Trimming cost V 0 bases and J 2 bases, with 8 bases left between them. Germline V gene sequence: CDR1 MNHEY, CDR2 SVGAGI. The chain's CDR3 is CASSYSDPAYNEQFF. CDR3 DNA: TGTGCCAGCAGTTACTCGGACCCAGCCTACAATGAGCAGTTCTTC.

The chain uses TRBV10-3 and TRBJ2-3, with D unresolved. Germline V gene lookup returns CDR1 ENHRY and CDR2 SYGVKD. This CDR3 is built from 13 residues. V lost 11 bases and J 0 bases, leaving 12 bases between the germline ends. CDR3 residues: CAAWGASTDTQYF. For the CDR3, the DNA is TGTGCCGCCTGGGGTGCTAGCACAGATACGCAGTATTTT.

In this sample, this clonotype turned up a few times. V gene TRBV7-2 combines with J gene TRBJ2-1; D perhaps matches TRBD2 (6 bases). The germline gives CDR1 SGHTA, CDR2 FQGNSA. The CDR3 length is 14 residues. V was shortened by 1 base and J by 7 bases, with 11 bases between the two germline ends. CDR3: CASSLVASVNEQFF. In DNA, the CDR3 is TGTGCCAGCAGCTTAGTGGCTAGCGTAAATGAGCAGTTCTTC. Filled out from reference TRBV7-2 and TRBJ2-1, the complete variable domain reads GAGVSQSPSNKVTEKGKDVELRCDPISGHTALYWYRQSLGQGLEFLIYFQGNSAPDKSGLPSDRFSAERTGGSVSTLTIQRTQQEDSAVYLCASSLVASVNEQFFGPGTRLTVL.

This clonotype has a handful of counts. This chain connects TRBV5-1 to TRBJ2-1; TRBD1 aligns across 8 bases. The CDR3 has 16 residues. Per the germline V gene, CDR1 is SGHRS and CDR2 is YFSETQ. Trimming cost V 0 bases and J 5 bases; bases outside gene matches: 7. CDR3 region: CASSLDVTGVNNEQFF. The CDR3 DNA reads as TGCGCCAGCAGCTTGGATGTGACAGGGGTTAACAATGAGCAGTTCTTC.

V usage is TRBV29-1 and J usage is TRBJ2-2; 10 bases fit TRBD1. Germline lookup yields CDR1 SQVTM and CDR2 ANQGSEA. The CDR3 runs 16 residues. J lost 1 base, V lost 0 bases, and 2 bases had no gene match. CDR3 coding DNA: TGCAGCGTTGAAGAACGGGACAGGGGGAACACCGGGGAGCTGTTTTTT. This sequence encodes CSVEERDRGNTGELFF.

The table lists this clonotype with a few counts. CDR3 amino acids: CASSLVGTSGGNEQFF. As DNA, the CDR3 is TGTGCCAGCAGCTTAGTAGGGACTAGCGGGGGGAATGAGCAGTTCTTC. This chain joins TRBV7-2 and TRBJ2-1; TRBD2 matches at 15 bases. V was pared by 1 base and J by 7 bases, with 2 bases of the junction left unmatched. CDR3 length equals 16 residues. Per germline, CDR1 SGHTA and CDR2 FQGNSA.